This T cell receptor beta chain is from a study of beta chain features in type 1 diabetes. General study results and limits: Researchers report that Type 1 diabetes patients had moderately but significantly shorter TCRB CDR3s across all four CD4+ subsets.

Notes on this clone: The antigen remains undetermined.

Expressed TCRB transcripts were sequenced because the isolated RNA had all been reverse transcribed beforehand. TCRdb's table, derived via immunoSEQ multiplex PCR, lists solely in-frame clones and lacks some. The top ten hold approximately 0.01% of the sample, which has about 400,000 clones, roughly 12% seen once. This CDR3 region has 17 residues. Germline trimming cut 4 bases from V and 8 bases from J; bases unmatched to any gene: 17. Germline V gives CDR1 MGHRA, CDR2 YSYEKL. This receptor was obtained from a young woman with type 1 diabetes. Sample: naive CD4+ T cells from blood. The chain recombines TRBV4-1 with TRBJ2-1, with 7 nucleotides matching TRBD1. For the CDR3, the DNA is TGCGCCAGCAGCCCCAAGGGGGCGAATTTTTCCCGGTATGAGCAGTTCTTC. It yields the protein CASSPKGANFSRYEQFF.